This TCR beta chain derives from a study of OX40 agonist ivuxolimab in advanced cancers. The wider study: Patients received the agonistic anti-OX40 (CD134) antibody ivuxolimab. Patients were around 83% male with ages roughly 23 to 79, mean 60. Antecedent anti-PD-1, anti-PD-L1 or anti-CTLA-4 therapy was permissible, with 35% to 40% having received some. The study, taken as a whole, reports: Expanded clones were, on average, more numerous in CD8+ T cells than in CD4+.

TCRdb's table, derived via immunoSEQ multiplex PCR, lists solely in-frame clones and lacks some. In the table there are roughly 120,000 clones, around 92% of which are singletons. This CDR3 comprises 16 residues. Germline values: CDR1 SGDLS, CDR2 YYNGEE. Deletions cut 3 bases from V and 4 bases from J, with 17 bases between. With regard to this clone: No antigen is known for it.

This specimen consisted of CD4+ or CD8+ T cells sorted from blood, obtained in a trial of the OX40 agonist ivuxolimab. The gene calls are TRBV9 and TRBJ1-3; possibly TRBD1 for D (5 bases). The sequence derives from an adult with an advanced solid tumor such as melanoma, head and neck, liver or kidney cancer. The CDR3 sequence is CASSADTPYRGNTIYF. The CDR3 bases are TGTGCCAGCAGCGCGGACACACCATATAGGGGAAACACCATATATTTT. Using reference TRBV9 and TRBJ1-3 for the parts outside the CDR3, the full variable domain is DSGVTQTPKHLITATGQRVTLRCSPRSGDLSVYWYQQSLDQGLQFLIQYYNGEERAKGNILERFSAQQFPDLHSELNLSSLELGDSALYFCASSADTPYRGNTIYFGEGSWLTVV.